Shown below are 32 T cell receptor beta chains from a single sample sequenced in a study of identical twins. A single record per CDR3 protein comes from TCRdb applying MiXCR to the 5' RACE reads. The sample has some 460,000 distinct CDR3 sequences; approximately 15% are singletons. These sequences were also reported in another study, on yellow fever vaccine responses in identical twins.

Sequencing input: CD4+ T cells sorted from blood. The receptors stem from a woman aged 18-29 years in good health.

This clonotype has more than one count but fewer than ten. This rearrangement joins TRBV5-1 to TRBJ1-1; D may be TRBD1 (5 bases). The CDR3 sequence is 16 residues long. Per the germline V gene, CDR1 is SGHRS and CDR2 is YFSETQ. V was pared by 0 bases and J by 3 bases, with 15 bases between. The CDR3 protein is CASSLVGAGRHTEAFF. Here the CDR3 DNA reads TGCGCCAGCAGCTTGGTAGGGGCAGGGAGGCACACTGAAGCTTTCTTT.

The chain is built from TRBV18 and TRBJ2-5; no clear D gene. Trimming removed 1 base at V and 2 bases at J, with 11 bases between. Germline V gene data show CDR1 as KGHSH and CDR2 as LQKENI. The CDR3 totals 15 residues. CDR3 protein: CASSPRSSSQETQYF. As DNA, the CDR3 is TGTGCCAGCTCACCACGTTCGTCCAGTCAAGAGACCCAGTACTTC.

This clonotype was seen a handful of times. The genes are TRBV2 and TRBJ2-2, with D possibly being TRBD2 (6 bases). Germline CDR1 and CDR2: SNHLY and FYNNEI. V lost 4 bases, J lost 0 bases, and 12 bases lay in between. The CDR3 is 16 residues long. The CDR3 reads CASSAGGFANTGELFF. The CDR3 DNA is TGTGCCAGCAGTGCCGGAGGGTTCGCGAACACCGGGGAGCTGTTTTTT.

The chain carries TRBV24-1 and TRBJ2-1, with D perhaps TRBD2 (6 bases). In germline, CDR1 is KGHDR, CDR2 SFDVKD. Trimming cost V 3 bases and J 8 bases, with 22 bases left between them. The CDR3 loop spans 17 amino acids. CDR3 sequence reads: CATSDPGGFGFMDEQFF. The CDR3 bases are TGTGCCACCAGTGATCCTGGGGGGTTTGGCTTCATGGATGAGCAGTTCTTC.

This clonotype is a singleton in its sample. This chain connects TRBV19 to TRBJ2-2; D is unresolved. The V gene lost 3 bases and the J gene lost 4 bases, with 18 bases spanning the gap. This CDR3 spans 17 amino acids. Per the germline V gene, CDR1 is LNHDA and CDR2 is SQIVND (reference sequence). This CDR3 is CASSILVSKWVTGELFF. The CDR3 DNA reads as TGTGCCAGTAGTATCTTAGTCTCAAAATGGGTCACCGGGGAGCTGTTTTTT.

V usage is TRBV6-5 and J usage is TRBJ2-2, with D unclear. Looked up from germline, CDR1 is MNHEY and CDR2 is SVGAGI. The CDR3 extends over 11 amino acids. The V gene lost 6 bases and the J gene lost 8 bases, with 7 bases spanning the gap. The CDR3 spells CASRQAGELFF. In DNA, the CDR3 is TGTGCCAGCAGGCAAGCTGGGGAGCTGTTTTTT.

Worth noting for this clonotype: The junction and the germline gene differ at one end; a read error may be behind it. V gene TRBV7-7 combines with J gene TRBJ2-7, with D possibly TRBD1 on 5 matching bases. The CDR3 sequence is 13 residues long. Per germline, CDR1 SSHAT and CDR2 FNYEAQ (reference sequence). CDR3 coding DNA: TGTGCTAGCAGCTTAGACCCAGGGTCGGAGCAGTACTTC. It codes for CASSLDPGSEQYF. Filled out from reference TRBV7-7 and TRBJ2-7, the complete variable domain reads GAGVSQSPRYKVTKRGQDVTLRCDPISSHATLYWYQQALGQGPEFLTYFNYEAQPDKSGLPSDRFSAERPEGSISTLTIQRTEQRDSAMYRCASSLDPGSEQYFGPGTRLTVT.

The chain is built from TRBV6-1 and TRBJ2-4, with 10 bases aligning to TRBD2. This CDR3 contains 17 residues. J gave up 4 bases and V 5 bases, and 11 bases lay outside the gene matches. Per germline, CDR1 MNHNS and CDR2 SASEGT. This CDR3 is CASSTTELAGDKNIQYF. CDR3 DNA: TGTGCCAGCAGTACCACAGAGCTAGCGGGAGATAAAAACATTCAGTACTTC.

This clonotype has a handful of counts. V usage is TRBV24-1 and J usage is TRBJ2-2; weak D call: TRBD2 (6 bases). The germline gives CDR1 KGHDR, CDR2 SFDVKD. V shed 7 bases and J shed 4 bases, with 9 bases lying between them. This CDR3 comprises 13 residues. CDR3 sequence (DNA): TGTGCCACCAGACAGACTAGCACCGGGGAGCTGTTTTTT. Translated, it gives CATRQTSTGELFF.

The rearrangement links TRBV29-1 to TRBJ1-4; maybe TRBD1 (5 bases). The CDR3 runs to 13 residues. V dropped 6 bases and J dropped 0 bases, with 8 bases sitting between them. Germline V gene lookup returns CDR1 SQVTM and CDR2 ANQGSEA. The CDR3 spells CSVRGPTNEKLFF. Written as DNA, the CDR3 is TGCAGCGTGAGGGGACCAACTAATGAAAAACTGTTTTTT.

This clonotype was seen only a few times. This chain joins TRBV4-2 and TRBJ2-1, with 10 positions matching TRBD2. The germline gives CDR1 LGHNA, CDR2 YNFKEQ. CDR3 length equals 15 residues. The V segment lost 0 bases and the J segment 12 bases; nucleotides outside the gene matches: 8. The CDR3 DNA sequence: TGTGCCAGCAGCCAAGATATAGCGGGGGGCGTGTGGCAGTTCTTC. Protein sequence: CASSQDIAGGVWQFF.

This clonotype was observed many times. The chain has TRBV12-3 or TRBV12-4 and TRBJ2-1; D may match TRBD1 or TRBD2 (6 bases each). This CDR3 spans 14 amino acids. The V end lost 0 bases, the J end lost 8 bases, and 11 bases lay between the germline ends. CDR3 sequence (DNA): TGTGCCAGCAGTTTAGCGGGGGGCGGGGATGAGCAGTTCTTC. Amino acids: CASSLAGGGDEQFF.

The sample holds many counts of this clonotype. The chain carries TRBV24-1 and TRBJ2-3, with 8 bases that match TRBD2. The V segment lost 0 bases and the J segment 0 bases; nucleotides outside the gene matches: 1. The CDR3 sequence is 16 residues long. CDR1 is KGHDR and CDR2 is SFDVKD in the germline V gene. The CDR3 spells CATSDLASGSTDTQYF. CDR3 in DNA: TGTGCCACCAGTGATTTGGCTAGCGGGAGCACAGATACGCAGTATTTT.

This clonotype was seen at least ten times. This rearrangement joins TRBV10-3 to TRBJ2-1; 14 bases match TRBD2. This CDR3 has 15 residues. V trimming: 2 bases; J trimming: 10 bases; junction bases outside the gene matches: 4. CDR1 and CDR2 (germline): ENHRY, SYGVKD. The CDR3 bases are TGTGCCATCAGTGAGGAGGGACTAGCGGGAGTGGAGCAGTTCTTC. Translation gives CAISEEGLAGVEQFF.

There are many counts of this clonotype. This rearrangement joins TRBV3-1 to TRBJ2-7, with D hard to call. The V gene's germline CDR1 is LGHDT and CDR2 YNNKEL (reference sequence). The CDR3 runs to 11 residues. The ends were cut back, 1 base at V and 5 bases at J, with 3 bases in the middle. The CDR3 nucleotides are TGTGCCAGCAGCCAAGGTAACGAGCAGTACTTC. Amino acids: CASSQGNEQYF.

V usage is TRBV6-4 and J usage is TRBJ1-2; tentative D call: TRBD1 (5 bases). The CDR3 is 12 amino acids. The V gene's germline CDR1 is MRHNA and CDR2 SNTAGT. The ends were cut back, 7 bases at V and 7 bases at J, with 13 bases in the middle. The DNA for the CDR3 is TGTGCCAGCATTGGGGGGGAGGCTGGCTACACCTTC. Protein product: CASIGGEAGYTF.

This clonotype was counted only a few times. The V gene is TRBV21-1, the J gene TRBJ1-2. TRBV21-1 is a pseudogene locus. This CDR3 spans 11 amino acids. The CDR3 nucleotides are TGTGCCAACAACACTGGGCCCGGCTACACCTTC. Amino acid sequence: CANNTGPGYTF.

There are many counts of this clonotype. J is TRBJ2-7 and V is TRBV15, with D maybe TRBD1 (5 bases). There are 13 residues in the CDR3. Germline CDR1 reads LNHNV; CDR2 reads YYDKDF (reference sequence). Trimming left V 2 bases short and J 4 bases short, with 9 bases between. The CDR3: CATSRQGMYEQYF. Here the CDR3 DNA reads TGTGCCACCAGCAGACAGGGAATGTACGAGCAGTACTTC.

This clonotype was observed a handful of times. V gene TRBV12-3 or TRBV12-4 combines with J gene TRBJ2-7, with D uncertain. Deletions cut 0 bases from V and 4 bases from J, with 13 bases between. This CDR3 has 15 amino acids. In DNA form, the CDR3 reads TGTGCCAGCAGTTTAGCGCTAGAGAATCGGTACGAGCAGTACTTC. This gives the protein CASSLALENRYEQYF.

V is TRBV7-2 and J is TRBJ2-3; no reliable D call. The germline CDR1 and CDR2 sequences are SGHTA and FQGNSA. Trimming pared 5 bases from V and 4 bases from J, leaving 13 bases between. CDR3 length: 14 residues. As DNA, the CDR3 is TGTGCCAGCAGCCCCGGACGGATGCCAGATACGCAGTATTTT. Translated, it gives CASSPGRMPDTQYF. Looking up the rest from reference TRBV7-2 and TRBJ2-3 gives the full variable domain: GAGVSQSPSNKVTEKGKDVELRCDPISGHTALYWYRQSLGQGLEFLIYFQGNSAPDKSGLPSDRFSAERTGGSVSTLTIQRTQQEDSAVYLCASSPGRMPDTQYFGPGTRLTVL.

This clonotype has ten or more counts. The chain carries TRBV4-2 and TRBJ2-3; 10 positions match TRBD2. This CDR3 is 20 amino acids long. CDR1 is LGHNA, CDR2 YNFKEQ, per germline. Trimming took 2 bases from V and 1 from J; bases not matched to a gene: 15. CDR3 loop: CASSQQPRPSGSRGTDTQYF. The CDR3 region has the DNA TGTGCCAGCAGCCAACAACCGCGGCCTAGCGGGAGTCGTGGCACAGATACGCAGTATTTT.

J is TRBJ1-6 and V is TRBV20-1, with a tentative D call TRBD1 (5 bases). CDR3 length: 13 amino acids. Germline CDR1 is DFQATT and CDR2 is SNEGSKA (reference sequence). Trimming pared 4 bases from V and 10 bases from J, leaving 14 bases between. The CDR3 nucleotides are TGCAGTGCTACAGGGAACGGGGACTCACCCCTCCACTTT. Protein: CSATGNGDSPLHF.

This rearrangement joins TRBV12-3 or TRBV12-4 to TRBJ2-7, with 7 bases fitting TRBD2. CDR3 length: 15 amino acids. V lost 8 bases to trimming and J lost 4 bases; unmatched junction nucleotides: 14. CDR3 sequence: CASGGWEGRLYEQYF. The CDR3 bases are TGTGCCAGCGGAGGGTGGGAGGGGAGACTGTACGAGCAGTACTTC.

This clonotype was observed a few times. The J gene is TRBJ2-5, the V gene TRBV5-1; D might be TRBD1 (5 bases). Germline values: CDR1 SGHRS, CDR2 YFSETQ. The V gene lost 5 bases and the J gene lost 0 bases, with 17 bases spanning the gap. The CDR3 consists of 16 residues. CDR3 sequence (DNA): TGCGCCAGCAGATATTCGACAGAGACGTACCAAGAGACCCAGTACTTC. Translated, it gives CASRYSTETYQETQYF.

The J gene is TRBJ2-3, the V gene TRBV6-1; 7 bases fit TRBD1. V shed 6 bases and J 2 bases; nucleotides not matched to a gene: 5. CDR3 length equals 14 residues. Germline V gene sequence: CDR1 MNHNS, CDR2 SASEGT. CDR3 sequence reads: CASRQQGNTDTQYF. The DNA of the CDR3 is TGTGCCAGCAGACAACAGGGGAACACAGATACGCAGTATTTT.

The J gene is TRBJ2-1, the V gene TRBV7-9; possible D gene TRBD2, 7 bases. The CDR3 loop spans 13 amino acids. The germline V and J ends were trimmed by 8 bases and 7 bases, with 15 bases remaining between them. In germline, CDR1 is SEHNR, CDR2 FQNEAQ (reference sequence). CDR3 sequence (DNA): TGTGCCAGCTCGGGGGGCTTACGGAATGAGCAGTTCTTC. Protein: CASSGGLRNEQFF.

The chain couples TRBV6-2 or TRBV6-3 to TRBJ2-5; D is undetermined. CDR3 size: 14 residues. Germline V gene lookup returns CDR1 MNHEY and CDR2 SVGEGT. Deletions cut 7 bases from V and 3 bases from J, with 15 bases between. The CDR3 spells CASTKWTVEETQYF. CDR3 sequence (DNA): TGTGCCAGCACCAAATGGACGGTAGAAGAGACCCAGTACTTC.

This clonotype was detected only a few times. The V call is TRBV6-1, the J call TRBJ1-6, with 10 bases that match TRBD1. The germline V gene has CDR1 MNHNS and CDR2 SASEGT. V lost 6 bases to trimming and J lost 8 bases; unmatched junction nucleotides: 10. CDR3 length: 16 residues. CDR3 sequence: CASSPKTGGFDSPLHF. The DNA of the CDR3 is TGTGCCAGCAGCCCAAAGACAGGGGGCTTCGATTCACCCCTCCACTTT.

There are many counts of this clonotype. The chain employs TRBV10-1 and TRBJ2-3; D gene ambiguous. In germline, CDR1 is WNHNN, CDR2 SYGVQD (reference sequence). The V gene lost 4 bases and the J gene lost 1 base, with 6 bases spanning the gap. The CDR3 loop spans 13 amino acids. CDR3 region: CASSGVRTDTQYF. CDR3 nucleotides: TGCGCCAGCAGTGGGGTACGCACAGATACGCAGTATTTT.

V and J are TRBV20-1 and TRBJ2-4, with D uncertain. This CDR3 is built from 15 residues. Germline V gene sequence: CDR1 DFQATT, CDR2 SNEGSKA (reference sequence). The V and J ends lost 3 bases and 0 bases respectively, with 12 bases between them. Here the CDR3 DNA reads TGCAGTGCTAGTGACGGTCGTATAGCCAAAAACATTCAGTACTTC. It specifies CSASDGRIAKNIQYF.

The sample holds a few counts of this clonotype. The chain carries TRBV20-1 and TRBJ1-1; TRBD1 matches 7 bases. The CDR3 contains 12 residues. With 6 bases clipped from V and 7 bases from J, the junction kept 8 bases outside the gene matches. CDR1 and CDR2 (germline): DFQATT, SNEGSKA (reference sequence). The CDR3 reads CSATGGQVEAFF. The CDR3, as DNA: TGCAGTGCCACCGGAGGACAGGTTGAAGCTTTCTTT.

This clonotype has a handful of counts. The rearrangement links TRBV21-1 to TRBJ2-3; TRBD2, as called in the table, went unchecked against the DNA. TRBV21-1 is a known pseudogene. This CDR3 has 19 amino acids. Here the CDR3 reads CASRPLSRTSGASTDTQYF. The CDR3 coding sequence is TGTGCCAGCAGACCCCTTTCCCGAACTAGCGGGGCTAGCACAGATACGCAGTATTTT.